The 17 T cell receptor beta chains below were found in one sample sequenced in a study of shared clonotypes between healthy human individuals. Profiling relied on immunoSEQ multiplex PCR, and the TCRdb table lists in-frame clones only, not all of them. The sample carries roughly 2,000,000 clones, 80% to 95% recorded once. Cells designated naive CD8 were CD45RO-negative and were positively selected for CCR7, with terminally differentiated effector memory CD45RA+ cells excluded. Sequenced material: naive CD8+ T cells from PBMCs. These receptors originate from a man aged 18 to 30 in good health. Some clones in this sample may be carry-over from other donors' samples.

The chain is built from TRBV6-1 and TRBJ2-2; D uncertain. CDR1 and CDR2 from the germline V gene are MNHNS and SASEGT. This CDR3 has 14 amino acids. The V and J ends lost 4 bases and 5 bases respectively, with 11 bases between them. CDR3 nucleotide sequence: TGTGCCAGCAGTGCTCTCAGCCATACCGGGGAGCTGTTTTTT. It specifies CASSALSHTGELFF.

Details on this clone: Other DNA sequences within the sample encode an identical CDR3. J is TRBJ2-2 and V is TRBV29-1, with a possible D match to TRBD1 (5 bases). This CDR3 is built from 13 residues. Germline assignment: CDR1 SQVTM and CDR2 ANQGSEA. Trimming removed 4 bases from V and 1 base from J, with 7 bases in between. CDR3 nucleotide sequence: TGCAGCGTTGTAGGGGAGAACACCGGGGAGCTGTTTTTT. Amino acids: CSVVGENTGELFF.

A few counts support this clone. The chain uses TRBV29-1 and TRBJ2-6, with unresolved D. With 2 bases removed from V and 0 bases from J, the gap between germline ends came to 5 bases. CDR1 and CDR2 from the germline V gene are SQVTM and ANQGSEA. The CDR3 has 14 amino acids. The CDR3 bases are TGCAGCGTTGAAAGCACCTCTGGGGCCAACGTCCTGACTTTC. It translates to CSVESTSGANVLTF.

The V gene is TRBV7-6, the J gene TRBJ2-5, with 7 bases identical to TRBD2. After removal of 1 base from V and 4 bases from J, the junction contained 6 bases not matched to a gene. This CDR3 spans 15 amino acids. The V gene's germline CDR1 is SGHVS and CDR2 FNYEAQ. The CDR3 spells CASSLGHGGIETQYF. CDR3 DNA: TGTGCCAGCAGCTTAGGCCACGGGGGGATAGAGACCCAGTACTTC.

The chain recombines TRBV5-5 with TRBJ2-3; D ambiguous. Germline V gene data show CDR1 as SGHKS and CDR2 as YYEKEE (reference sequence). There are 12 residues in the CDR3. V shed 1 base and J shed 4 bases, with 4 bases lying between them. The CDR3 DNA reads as TGTGCCAGCAGCTTGTTTCCAGATACGCAGTATTTT. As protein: CASSLFPDTQYF. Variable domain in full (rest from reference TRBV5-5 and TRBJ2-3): DAGVTQSPTHLIKTRGQQVTLRCSPISGHKSVSWYQQVLGQGPQFIFQYYEKEERGRGNFPDRFSARQFPNYSSELNVNALLLGDSALYLCASSLFPDTQYFGPGTRLTVL.

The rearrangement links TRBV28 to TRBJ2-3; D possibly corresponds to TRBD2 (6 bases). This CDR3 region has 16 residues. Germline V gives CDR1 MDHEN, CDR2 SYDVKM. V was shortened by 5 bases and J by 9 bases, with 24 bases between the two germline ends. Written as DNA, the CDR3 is TGTGCCAGCAGTCCGCCGTGGGGACGAGCACGGGGGACGCAGTATTTT. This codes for CASSPPWGRARGTQYF.

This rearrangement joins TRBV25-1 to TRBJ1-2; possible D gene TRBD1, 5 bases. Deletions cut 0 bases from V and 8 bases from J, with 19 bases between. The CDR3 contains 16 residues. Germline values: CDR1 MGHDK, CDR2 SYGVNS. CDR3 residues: CASSEYRDGGSGGYTF. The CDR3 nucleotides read TGTGCCAGCAGTGAATACCGGGACGGTGGTTCGGGAGGCTACACCTTC.

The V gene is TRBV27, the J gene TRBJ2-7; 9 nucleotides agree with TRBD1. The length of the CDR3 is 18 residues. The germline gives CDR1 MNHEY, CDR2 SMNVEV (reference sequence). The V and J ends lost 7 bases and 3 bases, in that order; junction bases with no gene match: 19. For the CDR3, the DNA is TGTGCCAGCAACTTACCGAATCCCGGGACAGGGTGTCACTACGAGCAGTACTTC. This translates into CASNLPNPGTGCHYEQYF.

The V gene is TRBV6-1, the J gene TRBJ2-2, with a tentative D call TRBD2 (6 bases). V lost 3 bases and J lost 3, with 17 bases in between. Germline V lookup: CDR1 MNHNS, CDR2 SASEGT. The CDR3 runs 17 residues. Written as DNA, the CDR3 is TGTGCCAGCAGTGAGATAGCGGCTCTCGATCACACCGGGGAGCTGTTTTTT. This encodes CASSEIAALDHTGELFF.

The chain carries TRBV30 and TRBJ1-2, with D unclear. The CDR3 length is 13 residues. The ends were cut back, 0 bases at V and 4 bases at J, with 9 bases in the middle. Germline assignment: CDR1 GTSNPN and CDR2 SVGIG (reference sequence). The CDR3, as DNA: TGTGCCTGGAGTGTGACGGGTAGCTATGGCTACACCTTC. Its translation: CAWSVTGSYGYTF. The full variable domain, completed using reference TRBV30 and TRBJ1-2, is SQTIHQWPATLVQPVGSPLSLECTVEGTSNPNLYWYRQAAGRGLQLLFYSVGIGQISSEVPQNLSASRPQDRQFILSSKKLLLSDSGFYLCAWSVTGSYGYTFGSGTRLTVV.

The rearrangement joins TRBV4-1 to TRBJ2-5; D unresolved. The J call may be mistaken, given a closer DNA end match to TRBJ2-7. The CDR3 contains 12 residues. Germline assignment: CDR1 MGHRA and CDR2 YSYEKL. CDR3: CASSPGTYEQYF. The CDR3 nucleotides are TGCGCCAGCAGCCCCGGTACCTACGAGCAGTACTTC.

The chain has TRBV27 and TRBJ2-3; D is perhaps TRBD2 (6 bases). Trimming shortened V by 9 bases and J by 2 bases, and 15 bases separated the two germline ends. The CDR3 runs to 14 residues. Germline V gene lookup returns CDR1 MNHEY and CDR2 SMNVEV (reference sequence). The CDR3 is CASNPLAATDTQYF. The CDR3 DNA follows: TGTGCCAGTAACCCACTAGCCGCCACAGATACGCAGTATTTT.

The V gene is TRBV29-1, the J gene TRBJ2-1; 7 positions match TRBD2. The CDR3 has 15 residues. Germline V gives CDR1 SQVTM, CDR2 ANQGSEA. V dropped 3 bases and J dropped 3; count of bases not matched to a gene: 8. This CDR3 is CSVEWLAELYNEQFF. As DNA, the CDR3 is TGCAGCGTTGAGTGGCTAGCGGAACTCTACAATGAGCAGTTCTTC.

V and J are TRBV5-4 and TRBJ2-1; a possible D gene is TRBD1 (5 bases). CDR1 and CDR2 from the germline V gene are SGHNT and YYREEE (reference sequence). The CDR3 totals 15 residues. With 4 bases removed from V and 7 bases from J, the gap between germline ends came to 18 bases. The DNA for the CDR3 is TGTGCCAGCAGCCCCCAAGGGGAACCTACTAATGAGCAGTTCTTC. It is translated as CASSPQGEPTNEQFF.

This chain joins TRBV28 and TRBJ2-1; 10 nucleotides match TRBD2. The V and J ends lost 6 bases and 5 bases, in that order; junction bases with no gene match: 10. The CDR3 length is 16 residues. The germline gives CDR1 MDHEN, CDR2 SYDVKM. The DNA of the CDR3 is TGTGCCAGCAGGCTTAAGCGGGAGGGCCGGGACAATGAGCAGTTCTTC. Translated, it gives CASRLKREGRDNEQFF.

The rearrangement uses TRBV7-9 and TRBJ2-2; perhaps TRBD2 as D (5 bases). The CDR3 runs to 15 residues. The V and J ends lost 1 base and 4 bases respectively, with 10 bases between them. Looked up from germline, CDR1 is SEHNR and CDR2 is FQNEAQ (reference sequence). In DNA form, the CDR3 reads TGTGCCAGCAGCTTAGTCCGGGAACCCACCGGGGAGCTGTTTTTT. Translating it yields CASSLVREPTGELFF.

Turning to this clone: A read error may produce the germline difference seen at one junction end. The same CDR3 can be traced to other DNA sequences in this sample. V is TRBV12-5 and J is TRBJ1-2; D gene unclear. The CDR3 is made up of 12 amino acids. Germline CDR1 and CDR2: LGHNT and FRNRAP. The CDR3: CASGTQAIGYTF. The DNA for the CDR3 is TGCGCTAGTGGTACCCAAGCTATCGGCTACACCTTC. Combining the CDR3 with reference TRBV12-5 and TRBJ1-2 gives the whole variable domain DARVTQTPRHKVTEMGQEVTMRCQPILGHNTVFWYRQTMMQGLELLAYFRNRAPLDDSGMPKDRFSAEMPDATLATLKIQPSEPRDSAVYFCASGTQAIGYTFGSGTRLTVV.